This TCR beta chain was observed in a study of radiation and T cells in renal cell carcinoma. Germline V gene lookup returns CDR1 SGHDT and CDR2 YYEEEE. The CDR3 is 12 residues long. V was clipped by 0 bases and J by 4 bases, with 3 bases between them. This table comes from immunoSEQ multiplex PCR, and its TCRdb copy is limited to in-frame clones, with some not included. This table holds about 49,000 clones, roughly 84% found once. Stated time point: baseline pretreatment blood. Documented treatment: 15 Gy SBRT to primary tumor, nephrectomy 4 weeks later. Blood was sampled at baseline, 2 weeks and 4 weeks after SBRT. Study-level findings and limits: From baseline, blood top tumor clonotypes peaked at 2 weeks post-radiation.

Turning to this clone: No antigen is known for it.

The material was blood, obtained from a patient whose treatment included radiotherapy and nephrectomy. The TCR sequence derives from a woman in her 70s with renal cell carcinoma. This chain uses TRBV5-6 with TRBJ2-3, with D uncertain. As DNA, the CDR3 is TGTGCCAGCAGCTTGGAGGCAGATACGCAGTATTTT. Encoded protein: CASSLEADTQYF.